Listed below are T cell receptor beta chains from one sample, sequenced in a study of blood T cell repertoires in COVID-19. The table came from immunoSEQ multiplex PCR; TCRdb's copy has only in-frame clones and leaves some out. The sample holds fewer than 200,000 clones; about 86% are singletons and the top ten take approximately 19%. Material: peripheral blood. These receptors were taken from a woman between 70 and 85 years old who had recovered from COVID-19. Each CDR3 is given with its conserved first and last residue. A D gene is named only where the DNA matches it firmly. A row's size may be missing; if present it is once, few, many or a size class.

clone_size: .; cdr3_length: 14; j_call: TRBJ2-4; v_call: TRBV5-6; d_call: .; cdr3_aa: CASSLGRAGSIQYF; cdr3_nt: TGTGCCAGCAGCTTGGGCCGGGCCGGGAGCATTCAGTACTTC
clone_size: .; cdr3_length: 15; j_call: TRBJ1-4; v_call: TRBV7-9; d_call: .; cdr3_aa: CASSSWGQSTGKLFF; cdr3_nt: TGTGCCAGCAGCTCCTGGGGGCAGTCAACGGGAAAACTGTTTTTT
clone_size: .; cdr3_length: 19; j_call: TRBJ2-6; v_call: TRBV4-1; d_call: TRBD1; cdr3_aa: CASSQGVVRQGSGANVLTF; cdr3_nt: TGCGCCAGCAGCCAAGGGGTCGTCCGACAGGGCTCTGGGGCCAACGTCCTGACTTTC
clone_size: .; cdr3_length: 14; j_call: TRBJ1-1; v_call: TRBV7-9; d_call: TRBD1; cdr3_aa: CASSLGQENTEAFF; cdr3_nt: TGTGCCAGCAGCTTGGGACAGGAGAACACTGAAGCTTTCTTT
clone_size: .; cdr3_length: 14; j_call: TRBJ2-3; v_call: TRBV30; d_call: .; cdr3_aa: CAWSEGLSTDTQYF; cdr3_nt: TGTGCCTGGAGTGAGGGACTGAGCACAGATACGCAGTATTTT
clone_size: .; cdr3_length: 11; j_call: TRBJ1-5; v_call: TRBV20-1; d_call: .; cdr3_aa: CSATTNQPQHF; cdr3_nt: TGCAGTGCTACCACTAATCAGCCCCAGCATTTT
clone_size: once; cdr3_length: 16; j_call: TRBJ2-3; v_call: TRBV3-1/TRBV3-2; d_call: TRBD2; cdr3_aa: CASSQGLAGATDTQYF; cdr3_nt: TGTGCCAGCAGCCAAGGGCTAGCGGGAGCTACAGATACGCAGTATTTT
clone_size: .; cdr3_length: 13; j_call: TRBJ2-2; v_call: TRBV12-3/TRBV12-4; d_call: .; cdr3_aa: CASTRASTGELFF; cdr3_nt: TGTGCCAGCACCCGAGCTTCTACCGGGGAGCTGTTTTTT
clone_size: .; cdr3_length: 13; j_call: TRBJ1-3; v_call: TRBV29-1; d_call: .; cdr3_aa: CSVQDRSGNTIYF; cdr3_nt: TGCAGCGTCCAAGACAGGTCTGGAAACACCATATATTTT
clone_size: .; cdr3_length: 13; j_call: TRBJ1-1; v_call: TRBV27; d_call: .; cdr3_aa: CASSLSGDTEAFF; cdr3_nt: TGTGCCAGCAGTTTATCAGGGGATACTGAAGCTTTCTTT
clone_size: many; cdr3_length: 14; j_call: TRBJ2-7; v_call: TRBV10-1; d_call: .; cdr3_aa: CASPRQCWRNEQYF; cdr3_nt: TGCGCCAGCCCCCGACAGTGCTGGCGGAACGAGCAGTACTTC
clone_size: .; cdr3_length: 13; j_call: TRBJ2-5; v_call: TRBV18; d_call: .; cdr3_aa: CASSPGPQETQYF; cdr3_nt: TGTGCCAGCTCACCAGGCCCCCAAGAGACCCAGTACTTC
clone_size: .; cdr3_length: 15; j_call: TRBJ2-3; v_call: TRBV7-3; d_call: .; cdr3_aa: CASSLSVTSTDTQYF; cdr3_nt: TGTGCCAGCAGCTTAAGCGTTACCAGCACAGATACGCAGTATTTT
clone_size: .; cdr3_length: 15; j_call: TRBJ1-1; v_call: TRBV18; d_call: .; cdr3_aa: CASSPGDRTNTEAFF; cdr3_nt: TGTGCCAGCTCACCAGGAGACAGGACGAACACTGAAGCTTTCTTT
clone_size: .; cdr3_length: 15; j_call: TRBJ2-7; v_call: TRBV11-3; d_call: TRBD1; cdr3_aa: CASSLGGTGDYEQYF; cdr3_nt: TGTGCCAGCAGCTTAGGGGGGACAGGGGACTACGAGCAGTACTTC
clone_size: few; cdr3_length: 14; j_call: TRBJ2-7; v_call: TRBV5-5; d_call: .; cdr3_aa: CASSLGGETYEQYF; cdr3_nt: TGTGCCAGCAGCTTGGGAGGCGAGACCTACGAGCAGTACTTC